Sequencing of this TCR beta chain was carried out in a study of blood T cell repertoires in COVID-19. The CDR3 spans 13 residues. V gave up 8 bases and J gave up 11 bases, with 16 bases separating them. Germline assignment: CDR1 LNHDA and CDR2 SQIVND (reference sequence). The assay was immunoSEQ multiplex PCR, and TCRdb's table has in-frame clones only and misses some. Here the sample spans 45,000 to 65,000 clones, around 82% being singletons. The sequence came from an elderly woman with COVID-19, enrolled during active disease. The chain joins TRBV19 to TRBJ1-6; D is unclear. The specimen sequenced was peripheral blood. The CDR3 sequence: CASRSGVVAPLHF. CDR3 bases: TGTGCCAGTCGCTCTGGAGTCGTGGCACCCCTCCACTTT.